This TCR beta chain was captured by sequencing in a study of beta chain features in type 1 diabetes. Study-wide results and limits: Patients with Type 1 diabetes showed moderately but significantly shorter TCRB CDR3s in all four CD4+ subsets. Type 1 diabetes patients had fewer VDJ junction insertions and more deletions. Amplification by PCR could prefer shorter templates, with the same effect in patients and controls.

Sequenced material consisted of expressed TCRB transcripts (all of the isolated RNA was reverse transcribed). Sequencing used immunoSEQ multiplex PCR; TCRdb keeps in-frame clones, though not all of them. The repertoire holds 810,000 or so clones, under 20% seen once, with roughly 0.025% in the top ten. A heparinised blood draw that averaged about 100 mL was obtained once from each donor. Of note for this clone: Its antigen remains unknown. In the same sample, other DNA sequences code for this CDR3.

The sequencing sample was made of naive CD4+ T cells from blood. This receptor was identified in a woman under 30 in good health.

CDR3 protein: CASSLGGAEAFF. The DNA of the CDR3 is TGTGCCAGCAGCTTAGGAGGGGCTGAAGCTTTCTTT. The chain couples TRBV7-2 to TRBJ1-1, with TRBD1 as a possible D gene (5 bases). The length of the CDR3 is 12 residues. The germline CDR1 and CDR2 sequences are SGHTA and FQGNSA. V gave up 1 base and J gave up 6 bases, with 6 bases separating them.